Shown below are 21 T cell receptor beta chains from a single sample sequenced in a study of blood T cells in healthy people across ages (dated by TCRdb to about 2015). Receptor libraries were prepared by 5' RACE. Sequencing instrument: Illumina HiSeq 2500. A second roughly 6 to 12 cycle PCR used a sample-barcoded 5' primer and a J-beta primer mix. TCRdb trimmed public reads at Q25 via fastp, called clones via MiXCR and kept in-frame beta chains. Rows are combined by CDR3 protein, so each entry shows the most common genes and DNA. The sample records around 620,000 distinct CDR3 sequences, 25% to 30% of which are singletons. Jointly, the top ten make up approximately 17% of the sample. Input material: blood. The receptors come from a woman in her 70s in good health.

This sequence joins TRBV6-6 and TRBJ2-2; unclear D gene. The CDR3 spans 14 residues. The germline CDR1 and CDR2 sequences are MNHNY and SVGAGI (reference sequence). V lost 0 bases and J 7 bases, leaving 9 bases between the germline ends. The CDR3 nucleotides read TGTGCCAGCAGTTACTCGCAGGAGCACGGGGAGCTGTTTTTT. It encodes CASSYSQEHGELFF.

The chain links TRBV5-1 to TRBJ2-3; TRBD1 or TRBD2 may be the D gene (6 bases each). Deletions cut 2 bases from V and 1 base from J, with 11 bases between. The CDR3 runs 15 residues. CDR1 SGHRS and CDR2 YFSETQ come from the germline V gene. The DNA of the CDR3 is TGCGCCAGCAGCTTACCGGGGGCCGGCACAGATACGCAGTATTTT. Translation: CASSLPGAGTDTQYF.

This clonotype came up a few times. This chain links TRBV7-2 with TRBJ1-2; possible D gene TRBD1, 6 bases. The CDR3 loop spans 14 amino acids. CDR1 and CDR2 (germline): SGHTA, FQGNSA. V was trimmed by 7 bases and J by 4 bases, leaving 16 bases between them. CDR3 sequence (DNA): TGTGCCAGCAACCCAGGGACAACTATCTATGGCTACACCTTC. Protein sequence: CASNPGTTIYGYTF.

The chain joins TRBV6-5 to TRBJ1-1; TRBD1 might be the D (6 bases). CDR1 and CDR2 (germline): MNHEY, SVGAGI. The CDR3 has 15 residues. V was clipped by 5 bases and J by 8 bases, with 21 bases between them. The chain's CDR3 is CASSPRGGGKGEAFF. CDR3 nucleotide sequence: TGTGCCAGCAGTCCTCGTGGAGGGGGTAAAGGGGAAGCTTTCTTT.

This clonotype was seen a single time. This chain joins TRBV6-1 and TRBJ2-2; tentatively, D is TRBD2 (5 bases). CDR1 MNHNS and CDR2 SASEGT come from the germline V gene. The CDR3 totals 15 residues. Trimming left V 7 bases short and J 0 bases short, with 12 bases between. Here the CDR3 DNA reads TGTGCCAGCAAGCAGCTCGGGGCGAACACCGGGGAGCTGTTTTTT. It specifies CASKQLGANTGELFF.

This clonotype was counted only a few times. V gene TRBV29-1 combines with J gene TRBJ2-6; no clear D gene. V dropped 5 bases and J dropped 4 bases, with 9 bases sitting between them. Germline CDR1 and CDR2: SQVTM and ANQGSEA. The CDR3 loop spans 13 amino acids. The CDR3 protein is CSVQLTGANVLTF. In DNA form, the CDR3 reads TGCAGCGTTCAGTTAACGGGGGCCAACGTCCTGACTTTC.

The chain carries TRBV20-1 and TRBJ2-3; 7 nucleotides align to TRBD2. With 5 bases clipped from V and 6 bases from J, the junction kept 11 bases outside the gene matches. The CDR3 extends over 14 amino acids. CDR1 and CDR2 (germline): DFQATT, SNEGSKA (reference sequence). CDR3 protein: CSAFAVGGGDTQYF. DNA for the CDR3: TGCAGTGCTTTCGCAGTGGGGGGAGGGGATACGCAGTATTTT.

The chain is built from TRBV7-6 and TRBJ2-3; 11 bases align to TRBD2. J gave up 0 bases and V 4 bases, and 0 bases lay outside the gene matches. The germline V gene has CDR1 SGHVS and CDR2 FNYEAQ. This CDR3 has 15 amino acids. The CDR3 bases are TGTGCCAGCAGCTCTAGCGGGGGGAGCACAGATACGCAGTATTTT. This translates into CASSSSGGSTDTQYF.

The chain joins TRBV18 to TRBJ1-4; D gene unclear. CDR1 is KGHSH, CDR2 LQKENI, per germline. The CDR3 runs 14 residues. V lost 4 bases and J 0 bases, leaving 6 bases between the germline ends. This chain's CDR3 is CASSLKATNEKLFF. Here the CDR3 DNA reads TGTGCCAGCTCACTGAAAGCAACTAATGAAAAACTGTTTTTT.

On this clonotype itself: At one end, the junction sequence differs from germline, possibly due to a read error. This chain connects TRBV13 to TRBJ2-5, with a possible D match to TRBD1 (5 bases). Germline assignment: CDR1 PRHDT and CDR2 FYEKMQ (reference sequence). The CDR3 consists of 12 residues. The CDR3 sequence is CASSRSDTLGNF. CDR3 DNA: TGTGCCAGCAGTCGTTCGGACACCTTAGGCAACTTC. Variable domain in full (rest from reference TRBV13 and TRBJ2-5): AAGVIQSPRHLIKEKRETATLKCYPIPRHDTVYWYQQGPGQDPQFLISFYEKMQSDKGSIPDRFSAQQFSDYHSELNMSSLELGDSALYFCASSRSDTLGNFGPGTRLLVL.

In its sample, this clonotype was seen a few times. The gene calls are TRBV18 and TRBJ2-5; 7 bases match TRBD1. The CDR3 is 15 residues long. The V segment lost 3 bases and the J segment 1 base; nucleotides outside the gene matches: 5. Per the germline V gene, CDR1 is KGHSH and CDR2 is LQKENI. CDR3: CASSPTGTGQETQYF. The CDR3 DNA follows: TGTGCCAGCTCACCGACAGGGACGGGCCAAGAGACCCAGTACTTC.

The gene calls are TRBV29-1 and TRBJ2-5; D gene unclear. The CDR3 consists of 11 residues. The germline V gene encodes CDR1 SQVTM and CDR2 ANQGSEA. Trimming pared 7 bases from V and 5 bases from J, leaving 11 bases between. Written as DNA, the CDR3 is TGCAGCGCTACTCTGCTCGAGACCCAGTACTTC. This translates into CSATLLETQYF.

Here the CDR3 reads CASSPRGGGGETQYF. Written as DNA, the CDR3 is TGTGCCAGCAGTCCCCGAGGGGGCGGAGGAGAGACCCAGTACTTC. This chain uses TRBV12-3 or TRBV12-4 with TRBJ2-5; 7 positions agree with TRBD1. CDR3 length: 15 amino acids. The V and J ends lost 5 bases and 4 bases, in that order; junction bases with no gene match: 10.

The chain has TRBV5-1 and TRBJ2-1; 9 bases are a match to TRBD2. Germline assignment: CDR1 SGHRS and CDR2 YFSETQ. The CDR3 is 18 residues long. V lost 4 bases, J lost 7 bases, and 18 bases stayed unmatched. The CDR3 protein is CASSLGDSGGLRGNEQFF. In DNA form, the CDR3 reads TGCGCCAGCAGCCTGGGGGATAGCGGGGGCCTAAGAGGTAATGAGCAGTTCTTC.

This clonotype was seen at least ten times. J is TRBJ1-3 and V is TRBV25-1; the D is unclear. CDR1 MGHDK and CDR2 SYGVNS come from the germline V gene. V was shortened by 1 base and J by 1 base, with 5 bases between the two germline ends. The CDR3 consists of 14 residues. The CDR3 DNA reads as TGTGCCAGCAGTGAATCGGGTTCTGGAAACACCATATATTTT. Translating gives CASSESGSGNTIYF.

The rearrangement links TRBV7-2 to TRBJ1-2; D call uncertain. Germline loops: CDR1 SGHTA, CDR2 FQGNSA. V was pared by 5 bases and J by 1 base, with 8 bases between. This CDR3 contains 13 residues. The CDR3 loop is CASSQTRNYGYTF. The CDR3 DNA reads TGTGCCAGCAGCCAAACACGTAACTATGGCTACACCTTC.

This clonotype was seen at least ten times. V and J are TRBV9 and TRBJ1-1; 11 positions match TRBD1. The V and J ends lost 0 bases and 2 bases, in that order; junction bases with no gene match: 0. CDR1 SGDLS and CDR2 YYNGEE come from the germline V gene. The CDR3 sequence is 15 residues long. The CDR3 DNA reads TGTGCCAGCAGCGTAGGGACAGGGGGCAACACTGAAGCTTTCTTT. This translates into CASSVGTGGNTEAFF.

The V and J genes are TRBV5-1 and TRBJ2-1; 7 bases agree with TRBD1. From germline, CDR1 is SGHRS and CDR2 YFSETQ. J gave up 3 bases and V 4 bases, and 7 bases lay outside the gene matches. CDR3 length: 15 residues. The CDR3 protein is CASSRYRDSYNEQFF. The CDR3 DNA sequence: TGCGCCAGCAGCCGGTACCGGGACAGCTACAATGAGCAGTTCTTC.

The sample holds a few counts of this clonotype. The chain has TRBV28 and TRBJ2-1; perhaps D is TRBD1 or TRBD2 (5 bases each). The V end was cut by 4 bases, the J end by 0 bases, with 10 bases between. Looked up from germline, CDR1 is MDHEN and CDR2 is SYDVKM. CDR3 length equals 15 residues. The CDR3, as DNA: TGTGCCAGCAGTTCGGGGCAAGTCTCCTACAATGAGCAGTTCTTC. It yields the protein CASSSGQVSYNEQFF.

This clonotype was counted between two and nine times. This rearrangement joins TRBV6-5 to TRBJ1-2, with 10 bases lining up with TRBD1. The CDR3 contains 16 residues. The V gene's germline CDR1 is MNHEY and CDR2 SVGAGI. Trimming cost V 5 bases and J 8 bases; bases outside gene matches: 14. CDR3 in amino acids: CASSNHRDRGSVGYTF. The DNA for the CDR3 is TGTGCCAGCAGTAACCACCGGGACAGGGGCTCCGTAGGCTACACCTTC.

This clonotype was counted once. The chain carries TRBV24-1 and TRBJ2-5; 7 nucleotides align to TRBD1. The DNA end favors TRBJ2-1, so the J call may be wrong. CDR3 length equals 15 residues. Germline CDR1 KGHDR, CDR2 SFDVKD. As DNA, the CDR3 is TGTGCCACCAGTGATGCATGGGACAGAACCCGGGAGCAGTTCTTC. This encodes CATSDAWDRTREQFF.